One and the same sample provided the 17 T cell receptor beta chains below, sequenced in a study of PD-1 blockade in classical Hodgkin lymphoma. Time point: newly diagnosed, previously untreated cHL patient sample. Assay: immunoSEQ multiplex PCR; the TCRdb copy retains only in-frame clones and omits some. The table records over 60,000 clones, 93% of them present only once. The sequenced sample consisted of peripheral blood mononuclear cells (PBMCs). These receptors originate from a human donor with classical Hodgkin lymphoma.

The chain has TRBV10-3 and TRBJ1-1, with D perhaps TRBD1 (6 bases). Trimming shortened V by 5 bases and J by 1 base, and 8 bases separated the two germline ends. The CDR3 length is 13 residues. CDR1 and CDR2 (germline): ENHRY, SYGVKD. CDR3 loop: CAISIQGNTEAFF. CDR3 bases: TGTGCCATCAGTATACAGGGGAACACTGAAGCTTTCTTT.

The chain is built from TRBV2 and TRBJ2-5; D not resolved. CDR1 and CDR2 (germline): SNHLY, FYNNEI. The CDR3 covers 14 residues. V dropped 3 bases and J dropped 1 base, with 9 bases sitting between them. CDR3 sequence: CASSDGRFQETQYF. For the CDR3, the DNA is TGTGCCAGCAGTGACGGCAGGTTCCAAGAGACCCAGTACTTC. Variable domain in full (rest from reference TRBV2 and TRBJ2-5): EPEVTQTPSHQVTQMGQEVILRCVPISNHLYFYWYRQILGQKVEFLVSFYNNEISEKSEIFDDQFSVERPDGSNFTLKIRSTKLEDSAMYFCASSDGRFQETQYFGPGTRLLVL.

CDR3 protein: CASSLGGPNTEAFF. The CDR3 bases are TGTGCCAGCAGCTTAGGCGGGCCGAACACTGAAGCTTTCTTT. The chain employs TRBV11-3 and TRBJ1-1; D call uncertain. The V and J ends lost 1 base and 1 base respectively, with 7 bases between them. Germline V gene lookup returns CDR1 SGHNT and CDR2 YENEEA. The CDR3 covers 14 residues.

Here the CDR3 reads CASSFDGVGNTIYF. In DNA, the CDR3 is TGTGCCAGCAGCTTTGACGGGGTCGGAAACACCATATATTTT. The chain has TRBV7-3 and TRBJ1-3; no reliable D call. V shed 3 bases and J shed 4 bases, with 10 bases lying between them. The CDR3 is 14 residues long. CDR1 is SGHTA, CDR2 FQGTGA, per germline.

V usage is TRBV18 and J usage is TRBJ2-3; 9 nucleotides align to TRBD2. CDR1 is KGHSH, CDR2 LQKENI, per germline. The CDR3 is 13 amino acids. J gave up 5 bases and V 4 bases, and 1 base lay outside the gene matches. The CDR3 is CASSQLAGDTQYF. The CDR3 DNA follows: TGTGCCAGCTCACAACTAGCGGGAGATACGCAGTATTTT. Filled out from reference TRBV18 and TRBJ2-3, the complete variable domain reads NAGVMQNPRHLVRRRGQEARLRCSPMKGHSHVYWYRQLPEEGLKFMVYLQKENIIDESGMPKERFSAEFPKEGPSILRIQQVVRGDSAAYFCASSQLAGDTQYFGPGTRLTVL.

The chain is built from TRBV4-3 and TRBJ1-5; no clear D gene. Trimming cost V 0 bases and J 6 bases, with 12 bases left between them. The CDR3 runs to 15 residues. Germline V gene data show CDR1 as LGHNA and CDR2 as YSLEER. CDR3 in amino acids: CASSQDRIKGQPQHF. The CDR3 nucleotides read TGCGCCAGCAGCCAAGATAGAATAAAGGGTCAGCCCCAGCATTTT.

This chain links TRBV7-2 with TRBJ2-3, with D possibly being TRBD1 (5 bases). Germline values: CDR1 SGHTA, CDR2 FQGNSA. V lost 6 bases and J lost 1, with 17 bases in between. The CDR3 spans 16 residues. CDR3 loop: CASSPIWARGTDTQYF. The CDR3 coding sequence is TGTGCCAGCAGTCCCATATGGGCCAGGGGCACAGATACGCAGTATTTT.

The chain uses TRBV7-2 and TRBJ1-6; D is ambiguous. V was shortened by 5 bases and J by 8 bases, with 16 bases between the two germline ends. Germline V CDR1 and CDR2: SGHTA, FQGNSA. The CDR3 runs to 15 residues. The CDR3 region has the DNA TGTGCCAGCAGCGGAAGTGGTAGAGTAGATTCACCCCTCCACTTT. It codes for CASSGSGRVDSPLHF. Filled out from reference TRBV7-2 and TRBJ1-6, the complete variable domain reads GAGVSQSPSNKVTEKGKDVELRCDPISGHTALYWYRQSLGQGLEFLIYFQGNSAPDKSGLPSDRFSAERTGGSVSTLTIQRTQQEDSAVYLCASSGSGRVDSPLHFGNGTRLTVT.

As DNA, the CDR3 is TGTGCCAGCAGCCCGTGGGGATTGGGTACGCAGTATTTT. Translating gives CASSPWGLGTQYF. The chain joins TRBV7-8 to TRBJ2-3; D not certain. The germline gives CDR1 SGHVS, CDR2 FQNEAQ. The CDR3 runs to 13 residues. V lost 5 bases, J lost 8 bases, and 14 bases lay in between. The variable domain in full, completed from reference TRBV7-8 and TRBJ2-3, reads GAGVSQSPRYKVAKRGQDVALRCDPISGHVSLFWYQQALGQGPEFLTYFQNEAQLDKSGLPSDRFFAERPEGSVSTLKIQRTQQEDSAVYLCASSPWGLGTQYFGPGTRLTVL.

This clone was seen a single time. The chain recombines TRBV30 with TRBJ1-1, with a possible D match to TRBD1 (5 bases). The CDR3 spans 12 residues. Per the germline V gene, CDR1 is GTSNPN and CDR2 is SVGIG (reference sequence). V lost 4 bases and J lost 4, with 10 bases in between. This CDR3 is CAWIRRGTEAFF. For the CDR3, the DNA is TGTGCCTGGATAAGAAGGGGCACTGAAGCTTTCTTT.

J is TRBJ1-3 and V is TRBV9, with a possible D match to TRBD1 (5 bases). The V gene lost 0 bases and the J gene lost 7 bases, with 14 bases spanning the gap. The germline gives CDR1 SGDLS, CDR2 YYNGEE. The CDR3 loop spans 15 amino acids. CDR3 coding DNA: TGTGCCAGCAGCGTAGCTACTTCAGGGCAGAACACCATATATTTT. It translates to CASSVATSGQNTIYF.

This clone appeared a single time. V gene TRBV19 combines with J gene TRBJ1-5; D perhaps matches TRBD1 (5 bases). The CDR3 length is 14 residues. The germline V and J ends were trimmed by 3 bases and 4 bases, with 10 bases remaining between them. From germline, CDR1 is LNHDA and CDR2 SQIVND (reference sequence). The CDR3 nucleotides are TGTGCCAGTAGTATTTGGCCAGGGAATCAGCCCCAGCATTTT. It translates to CASSIWPGNQPQHF.

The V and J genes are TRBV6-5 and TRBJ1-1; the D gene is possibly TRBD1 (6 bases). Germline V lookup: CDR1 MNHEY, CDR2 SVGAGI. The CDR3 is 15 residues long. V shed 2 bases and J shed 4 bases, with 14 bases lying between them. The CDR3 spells CASSYQNRVSTEAFF. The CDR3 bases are TGTGCCAGCAGTTACCAAAACAGGGTGAGCACTGAAGCTTTCTTT.

CDR3 loop: CSGQSGNTIYF. Here the CDR3 DNA reads TGCAGCGGTCAATCTGGAAACACCATATATTTT. V usage is TRBV29-1 and J usage is TRBJ1-3; D is ambiguous. The length of the CDR3 is 11 residues. The V end was cut by 7 bases, the J end by 1 base, with 5 bases between. The V gene's germline CDR1 is SQVTM and CDR2 ANQGSEA.

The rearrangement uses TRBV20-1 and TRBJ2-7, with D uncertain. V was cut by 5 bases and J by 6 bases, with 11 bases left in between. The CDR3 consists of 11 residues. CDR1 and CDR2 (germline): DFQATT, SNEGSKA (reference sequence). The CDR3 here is CSAANPGEQYF. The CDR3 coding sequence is TGCAGTGCTGCAAACCCCGGCGAGCAGTACTTC.

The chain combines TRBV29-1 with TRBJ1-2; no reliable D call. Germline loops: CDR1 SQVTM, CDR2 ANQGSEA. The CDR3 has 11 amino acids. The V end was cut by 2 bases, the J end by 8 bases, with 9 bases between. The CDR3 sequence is CSVEQDSGYTF. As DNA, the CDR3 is TGCAGCGTTGAACAGGATTCCGGCTACACCTTC.

The CDR3 sequence: CASDMDRRRAGYTF. The DNA for the CDR3 is TGTGCTAGTGATATGGACCGGCGGAGGGCTGGCTACACCTTC. The V gene is TRBV12-5, the J gene TRBJ1-2; unclear D gene. V lost 7 bases, J lost 7 bases, and 19 bases lay in between. CDR1 is LGHNT and CDR2 is FRNRAP in the germline V gene. This CDR3 region has 14 residues. Combining the CDR3 with reference TRBV12-5 and TRBJ1-2 gives the whole variable domain DARVTQTPRHKVTEMGQEVTMRCQPILGHNTVFWYRQTMMQGLELLAYFRNRAPLDDSGMPKDRFSAEMPDATLATLKIQPSEPRDSAVYFCASDMDRRRAGYTFGSGTRLTVV.